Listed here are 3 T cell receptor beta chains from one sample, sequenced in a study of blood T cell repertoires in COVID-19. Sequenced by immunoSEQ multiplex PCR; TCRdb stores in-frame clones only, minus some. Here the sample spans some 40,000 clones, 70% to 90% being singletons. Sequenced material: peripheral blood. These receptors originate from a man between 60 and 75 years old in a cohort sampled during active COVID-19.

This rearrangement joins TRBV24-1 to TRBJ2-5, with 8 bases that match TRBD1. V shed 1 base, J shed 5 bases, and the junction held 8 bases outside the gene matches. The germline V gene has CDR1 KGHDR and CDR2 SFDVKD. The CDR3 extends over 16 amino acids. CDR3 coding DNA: TGTGCCACCAGTGATTTCTCAGGGGGCGCCCGGGAGACCCAGTACTTC. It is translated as CATSDFSGGARETQYF.

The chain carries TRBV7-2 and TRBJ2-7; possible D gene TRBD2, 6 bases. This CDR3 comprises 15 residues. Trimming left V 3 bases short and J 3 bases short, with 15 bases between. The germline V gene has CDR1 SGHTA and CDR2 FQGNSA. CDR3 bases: TGTGCCAGCAGCTTTTTCAGTTGGGGGGACTACGAGCAGTACTTC. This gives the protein CASSFFSWGDYEQYF.

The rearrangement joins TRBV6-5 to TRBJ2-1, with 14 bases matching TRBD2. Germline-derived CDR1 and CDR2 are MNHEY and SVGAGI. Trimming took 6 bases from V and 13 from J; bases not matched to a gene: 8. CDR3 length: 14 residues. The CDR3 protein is CASRPGLAGDYQFF. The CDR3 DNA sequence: TGTGCCAGCAGACCGGGACTAGCGGGGGACTATCAGTTCTTC.